Shown below are 24 T cell receptor beta chains from a single sample sequenced in a study of T cells in Graves' hyperthyroidism and ophthalmopathy. The investigators amplified TCR beta CDR3 regions from RNA transcripts. During a first-round RT-PCR of the TCR CDR3, the HTBI primer set was used. MiXCR, run by TCRdb on the multiplex PCR reads, gives a single entry per CDR3 protein. The sample lists 300,000 to 450,000 distinct CDR3 sequences; approximately 17% were seen once. The sequenced sample consisted of blood. Receptors originate from a man aged 18 to 29 with Graves' ophthalmopathy.

Note on this clonotype: This may arise from a read error, as a much more abundant clone is one base away. The chain couples TRBV7-2 to TRBJ2-1, with TRBD2 matching over 15 bases. Germline V lookup: CDR1 SGHTA, CDR2 FQGNSA. The CDR3 runs 16 residues. The CDR3 nucleotides are TGTGCCGGCAGCTTCCCGGGACTAGCGGGGGGTGATGAGCAGTTCTTC. Translating it yields CAGSFPGLAGGDEQFF. Supplemented by reference TRBV7-2 and TRBJ2-1, the full variable domain reads GAGVSQSPSNKVTEKGKDVELRCDPISGHTALYWYRQSLGQGLEFLIYFQGNSAPDKSGLPSDRFSAERTGGSVSTLTIQRTQQEDSAVYLCAGSFPGLAGGDEQFFGPGTRLTVL.

This chain links TRBV3-1 with TRBJ2-1, with unresolved D. Germline V gene data show CDR1 as LGHDT and CDR2 as YNNKEL (reference sequence). V lost 1 base, J lost 7 bases, and 11 bases lay in between. The CDR3 has 14 amino acids. CDR3 sequence reads: CASSQAFFSNEQFF. As DNA, the CDR3 is TGTGCCAGCAGCCAAGCCTTCTTCTCGAATGAGCAGTTCTTC.

The rearrangement joins TRBV18 to TRBJ2-1; the match to TRBD2 covers 14 bases. Germline assignment: CDR1 KGHSH and CDR2 LQKENI. The CDR3 totals 15 residues. The ends lost 2 bases at V and 8 bases at J; junction bases unmatched: 2. The CDR3 sequence is CASSPGLAGGDEQFF. DNA for the CDR3: TGTGCCAGCTCACCAGGACTAGCGGGGGGAGATGAGCAGTTCTTC.

The V and J genes are TRBV4-1 and TRBJ2-7; 12 bases map to TRBD1. V was pared by 3 bases and J by 4 bases, with 7 bases of the junction left unmatched. The CDR3 runs to 16 residues. Germline CDR1 and CDR2: MGHRA and YSYEKL. The CDR3 DNA sequence: TGCGCCAGCAGCCACCTCCCGGGACAGGGGGCATACGAGCAGTACTTC. Encoded protein: CASSHLPGQGAYEQYF.

The chain is built from TRBV5-1 and TRBJ2-3; the match to TRBD1 covers 7 bases. Trimming cost V 3 bases and J 0 bases; bases outside gene matches: 1. CDR3 length: 14 amino acids. The germline V gene encodes CDR1 SGHRS and CDR2 YFSETQ. The CDR3 is CASSWDSSTDTQYF. The CDR3 DNA reads as TGCGCCAGCAGCTGGGACAGTAGCACAGATACGCAGTATTTT.

The V and J genes are TRBV24-1 and TRBJ1-5; tentatively, D is TRBD1 (5 bases). Germline values: CDR1 KGHDR, CDR2 SFDVKD. The CDR3 is 15 residues long. The V end was cut by 4 bases, the J end by 5 bases, with 14 bases between. CDR3 amino acids: CATSESTGGDQPQHF. DNA for the CDR3: TGTGCCACCAGTGAGTCGACCGGGGGAGATCAGCCCCAGCATTTT.

This clonotype was counted many times. The chain is built from TRBV2 and TRBJ2-7, with D hard to call. The CDR3 runs to 13 residues. Germline lookup yields CDR1 SNHLY and CDR2 FYNNEI. V was clipped by 10 bases and J by 0 bases, with 13 bases between them. CDR3 sequence: CATSPRHSYEQYF. CDR3 in DNA: TGTGCCACCTCACCAAGACACTCCTACGAGCAGTACTTC.

This chain connects TRBV18 to TRBJ2-7; 7 bases line up with TRBD2. The germline V gene has CDR1 KGHSH and CDR2 LQKENI. This CDR3 comprises 15 residues. The ends lost 0 bases at V and 2 bases at J; junction bases unmatched: 4. The CDR3 sequence is CASSPPTAGPYEQYF. As DNA, the CDR3 is TGTGCCAGCTCACCACCGACAGCGGGGCCCTACGAGCAGTACTTC. Full variable domain (remainder filled in from reference TRBV18 and TRBJ2-7): NAGVMQNPRHLVRRRGQEARLRCSPMKGHSHVYWYRQLPEEGLKFMVYLQKENIIDESGMPKERFSAEFPKEGPSILRIQQVVRGDSAAYFCASSPPTAGPYEQYFGPGTRLTVT.

V and J are TRBV24-1 and TRBJ2-1; D may match TRBD1 or TRBD2 (6 bases each). CDR3 length: 16 amino acids. V gave up 4 bases and J gave up 8 bases, with 20 bases separating them. Germline CDR1 and CDR2: KGHDR and SFDVKD. The CDR3 DNA sequence: TGTGCCACCAGTGACCGGGACTCAGGTCCAGGGGATGAGCAGTTCTTC. This encodes CATSDRDSGPGDEQFF.

This clonotype was seen at least ten times. The rearrangement links TRBV11-1 to TRBJ2-3; unclear D gene. The length of the CDR3 is 15 residues. In germline, CDR1 is SGHAT, CDR2 FQDESV (reference sequence). The V gene lost 3 bases and the J gene lost 3 bases, with 13 bases spanning the gap. CDR3 DNA: TGTGCCAGCAGCTTTATAGAAAGGAAGACAGATACGCAGTATTTT. Translation: CASSFIERKTDTQYF.

The V and J genes are TRBV28 and TRBJ1-6; D is undetermined. Germline CDR1 is MDHEN and CDR2 is SYDVKM. This CDR3 contains 15 residues. V was pared by 5 bases and J by 4 bases, with 12 bases between. CDR3 protein: CASSVVASYNSPLHF. As DNA, the CDR3 is TGTGCCAGCAGTGTAGTTGCCAGTTATAATTCACCCCTCCACTTT.

Ten or more counts support this clonotype. The V and J genes are TRBV5-5 and TRBJ1-2, with TRBD1 matching 9 bases. The CDR3 has 15 residues. Trimming at V came to 4 bases and at J to 1 base, leaving 5 bases not matched to a gene. Germline CDR1 SGHKS, CDR2 YYEKEE (reference sequence). CDR3 sequence (DNA): TGTGCCAGCAGCAGGGGACAGGGAGGTAACTATGGCTACACCTTC. It codes for CASSRGQGGNYGYTF.

This clonotype was counted many times. The chain recombines TRBV7-9 with TRBJ2-5; either TRBD1 or TRBD2 may fit D (5 bases each). Trimming took 5 bases from V and 2 from J, leaving 12 bases between them. The CDR3 extends over 14 amino acids. Germline values: CDR1 SEHNR, CDR2 FQNEAQ (reference sequence). The CDR3 reads CASSQGTFQETQYF. Here the CDR3 DNA reads TGTGCCAGCAGCCAAGGGACGTTTCAAGAGACCCAGTACTTC.

This clonotype has more than one count but fewer than ten. This chain connects TRBV7-8 to TRBJ2-7, with 9 positions matching TRBD1. The CDR3 extends over 14 amino acids. In germline, CDR1 is SGHVS, CDR2 FQNEAQ. The V and J ends lost 5 bases and 3 bases, in that order; junction bases with no gene match: 5. The CDR3 is CASSVAGQGYEQYF. The CDR3 nucleotides read TGTGCCAGCAGCGTTGCGGGACAGGGCTACGAGCAGTACTTC.

This clonotype was seen many times. The chain links TRBV27 to TRBJ1-1; possible D gene TRBD1, 5 bases. The CDR3 is made up of 13 amino acids. Trimming shortened V by 2 bases and J by 1 base, and 5 bases separated the two germline ends. Germline lookup yields CDR1 MNHEY and CDR2 SMNVEV (reference sequence). CDR3: CASSLQGNTEAFF. CDR3 bases: TGTGCCAGCAGTTTACAGGGGAACACTGAAGCTTTCTTT.

This chain connects TRBV19 to TRBJ2-7; D unclear. The CDR3 totals 13 residues. Trimming stripped 3 bases from V and 2 bases from J, with 8 bases between. Germline V gene data show CDR1 as LNHDA and CDR2 as SQIVND (reference sequence). CDR3 DNA sequence: TGTGCCAGTAGTATGGGAAGGACCTACGAGCAGTACTTC. Amino acid sequence: CASSMGRTYEQYF.

This clonotype was found many times. The chain has TRBV7-8 and TRBJ2-5; 13 nucleotides match TRBD2. Germline V lookup: CDR1 SGHVS, CDR2 FQNEAQ. Trimming at V came to 4 bases and at J to 4 bases, leaving 6 bases not matched to a gene. The CDR3 is made up of 16 amino acids. CDR3 protein: CASSSWGLAGTETQYF. DNA of the CDR3: TGTGCCAGCAGCTCATGGGGACTAGCGGGGACAGAGACCCAGTACTTC.

This clonotype came up many times. The chain links TRBV7-9 to TRBJ2-7; 9 bases line up with TRBD1. Trimming took 6 bases from V and 4 from J; bases not matched to a gene: 10. The germline CDR1 and CDR2 sequences are SEHNR and FQNEAQ (reference sequence). The length of the CDR3 is 15 residues. CDR3 sequence (DNA): TGTGCCAGCAGGAGGACAGGGGAGGATTATTACGAGCAGTACTTC. Its protein is CASRRTGEDYYEQYF.

This clonotype occurred many times. The rearrangement uses TRBV20-1 and TRBJ2-1; D call uncertain. Per the germline V gene, CDR1 is DFQATT and CDR2 is SNEGSKA (reference sequence). The CDR3 consists of 12 residues. Trimming removed 3 bases at V and 6 bases at J, with 9 bases between. The CDR3 DNA reads as TGCAGTGCTAGGTCGAACGGCAATGAGCAGTTCTTC. Translation gives CSARSNGNEQFF.

This clonotype has a count of ten or more. The V call is TRBV28, the J call TRBJ2-7, with 9 bases that match TRBD1. The CDR3 is 14 amino acids. The J segment lost 4 bases and the V segment lost 7 bases, leaving 8 bases of the junction unmatched. Germline V gene sequence: CDR1 MDHEN, CDR2 SYDVKM. The CDR3 sequence: CASTSGTGIYEQYF. DNA of the CDR3: TGTGCCAGCACGTCCGGGACAGGGATATACGAGCAGTACTTC.

With respect to this clonotype: One end of the junction fails to match germline, which may point to a read error. V is TRBV19 and J is TRBJ1-6; 9 bases line up with TRBD1. The CDR3 loop spans 14 amino acids. The germline V gene has CDR1 LNHDA and CDR2 SQIVND (reference sequence). The chain's CDR3 is CASSPGQGNSALHF. The CDR3 nucleotides read TGTGCCAGTAGTCCAGGACAGGGGAATTCAGCCCTCCACTTT.

This chain links TRBV18 with TRBJ2-5; D possibly corresponds to TRBD1 (6 bases). V lost 0 bases to trimming and J lost 5 bases, with 13 bases between them. Germline V gives CDR1 KGHSH, CDR2 LQKENI. This CDR3 comprises 15 residues. CDR3 nucleotides: TGTGCCAGCTCACCACCGAACCAGCAGGGGGAGACCCAGTACTTC. This sequence encodes CASSPPNQQGETQYF.

This clonotype was counted between two and nine times. J is TRBJ1-6 and V is TRBV28; D is perhaps TRBD1 (6 bases). Trimming left V 5 bases short and J 4 bases short, with 12 bases between. Germline V gene lookup returns CDR1 MDHEN and CDR2 SYDVKM. CDR3 length equals 15 residues. DNA of the CDR3: TGTGCCAGCAGTCGCCCCGGGACATATAATTCACCCCTCCACTTT. It specifies CASSRPGTYNSPLHF.

The V call is TRBV11-2, the J call TRBJ1-2, with D possibly matching TRBD1 (6 bases). CDR1 is SGHAT and CDR2 is FQNNGV in the germline V gene. The CDR3 runs to 12 residues. With 5 bases removed from V and 7 bases from J, the gap between germline ends came to 11 bases. The CDR3 region is CASSVGGGGYTF. The CDR3 DNA sequence: TGTGCCAGCAGCGTAGGGGGTGGTGGCTACACCTTC.